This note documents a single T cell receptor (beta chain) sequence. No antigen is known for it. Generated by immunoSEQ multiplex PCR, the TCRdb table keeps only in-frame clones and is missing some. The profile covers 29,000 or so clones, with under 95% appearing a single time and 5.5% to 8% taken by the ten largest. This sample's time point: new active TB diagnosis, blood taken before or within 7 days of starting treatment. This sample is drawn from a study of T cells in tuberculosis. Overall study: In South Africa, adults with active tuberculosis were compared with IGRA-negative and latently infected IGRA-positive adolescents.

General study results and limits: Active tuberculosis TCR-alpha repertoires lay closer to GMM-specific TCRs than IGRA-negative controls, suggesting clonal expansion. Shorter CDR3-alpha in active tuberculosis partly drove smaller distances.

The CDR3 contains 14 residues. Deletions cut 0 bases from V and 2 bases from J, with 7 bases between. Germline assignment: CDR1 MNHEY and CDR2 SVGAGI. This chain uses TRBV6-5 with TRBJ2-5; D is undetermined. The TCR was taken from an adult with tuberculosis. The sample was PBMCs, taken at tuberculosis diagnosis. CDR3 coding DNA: TGTGCCAGCAGTTACTCGAGCCTTCAAGAGACCCAGTACTTC. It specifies CASSYSSLQETQYF.